This record concerns one T cell receptor (beta chain) sequence. Method: immunoSEQ multiplex PCR; TCRdb's copy keeps in-frame clones and lacks some. The data contain some 9,000 clones, under 90% of them seen just once; the ten biggest clones take up approximately 25%. Trimming left V 5 bases short and J 1 base short, with 10 bases between. CDR3 length equals 13 residues. CDR1 and CDR2 (germline): SGHRS, YFSETQ. This sample is part of a study of T cells after posttransplantation cyclophosphamide. Busulfan-fludarabine conditioning, marrow transplant, and cyclophosphamide on days +3 and +4 were administered.

The chain carries TRBV5-1 and TRBJ2-7; perhaps TRBD1 as D (5 bases). The TCR comes from a female patient in her 40s who received an allogeneic stem cell transplant from an unrelated donor, was CMV-positive, and had no GVHD. A share of the T cells may be of graft donor origin. The sample consisted of PBMCs, taken after allogeneic stem cell transplant with posttransplant cyclophosphamide. CDR3 region: CASSDSISYEQYF. CDR3 DNA sequence: TGCGCCAGCAGTGACAGCATTTCCTACGAGCAGTACTTC.